This T cell receptor beta chain was documented in a study of blood T cells in healthy people across ages. With a J-beta primer mix and a sample-barcoded 5' primer, a second PCR ran 7 to 11 cycles. TCRdb re-analysed the 5' RACE reads in MiXCR, keeping a single row per CDR3 protein. The table lists about 580,000 distinct CDR3 sequences, roughly 43% of them singletons. The ends lost 3 bases at V and 0 bases at J; junction bases unmatched: 8. The CDR3 is made up of 16 amino acids. This chain uses TRBV12-3 or TRBV12-4 with TRBJ2-7, with 7 bases lining up with TRBD1. Sample: blood. The source of this sequence is an elderly man in good health. This CDR3 reads CASSFGSRGSSYEQYF. The CDR3 region has the DNA TGTGCCAGCAGTTTTGGATCCAGGGGGTCCTCCTACGAGCAGTACTTC.